The 4 T cell receptor beta chains reported below all come from one sample, sequenced in a study of blood T cell repertoires in COVID-19. Produced via immunoSEQ multiplex PCR; TCRdb's table is partial and in-frame only. The table lists 200,000 to 300,000 clones, roughly nine tenths of them singletons. Sequencing was carried out using peripheral blood. The receptors shown here come from a man between 40 and 49 years old who had recovered from COVID-19.

CDR3 sequence (DNA): TGCGCCAGCAGTCGAGGAGGGGTAGCGGGAGCAGCTAGCACAGATACGCAGTATTTT. Protein sequence: CASSRGGVAGAASTDTQYF. The genes are TRBV5-1 and TRBJ2-3; 9 bases align to TRBD2. The V and J ends lost 5 bases and 0 bases, in that order; junction bases with no gene match: 16. The germline gives CDR1 SGHRS, CDR2 YFSETQ. This CDR3 is 19 amino acids long. The full variable domain, rest sourced from reference TRBV5-1 and TRBJ2-3, is KAGVTQTPRYLIKTRGQQVTLSCSPISGHRSVSWYQQTPGQGLQFLFEYFSETQRNKGNFPGRFSGRQFSNSRSEMNVSTLELGDSALYLCASSRGGVAGAASTDTQYFGPGTRLTVL.

This rearrangement joins TRBV12-3 or TRBV12-4 to TRBJ2-5, with D possibly matching TRBD2 (5 bases). V was clipped by 6 bases and J by 7 bases, with 12 bases between them. This CDR3 has 12 residues. CDR3 nucleotide sequence: TGTGCCAGCAGCACCCACGGAGGGACCCAGTACTTC. It encodes CASSTHGGTQYF.

This clone has a handful of counts. The chain joins TRBV7-7 to TRBJ2-7; tentatively, D is TRBD2 (7 bases). Germline assignment: CDR1 SSHAT and CDR2 FNYEAQ (reference sequence). V lost 4 bases, J lost 3 bases, and 19 bases lay in between. There are 16 residues in the CDR3. CDR3 nucleotides: TGTGCCAGCAGCTCCGGCCTCGCAGGGGAGGGCTACGAGCAGTACTTC. Translating gives CASSSGLAGEGYEQYF.

This clone appeared a few times. The V gene is TRBV7-9, the J gene TRBJ1-2, with a weak D call TRBD1 (6 bases). Germline CDR1 is SEHNR and CDR2 is FQNEAQ (reference sequence). V was trimmed by 6 bases and J by 4 bases, leaving 9 bases between them. This CDR3 is built from 12 residues. The CDR3 loop reads CASSGQFYGYTF. CDR3 nucleotides: TGTGCCAGCAGTGGACAGTTCTATGGCTACACCTTC.